These 24 T cell receptor beta chains originate from one sample sequenced in a study of blood T cell repertoires in COVID-19. Some clones are missing from TCRdb's copy, which holds only in-frame ones; the method was immunoSEQ multiplex PCR. The table lists 150,000 to 200,000 clones, roughly nine tenths of them singletons. Material: peripheral blood. These receptors were taken from a man aged 60-69 years with acute or convalescent COVID-19.

V usage is TRBV5-6 and J usage is TRBJ2-2; 8 positions agree with TRBD1. The CDR3 is 16 amino acids. V shed 4 bases, J shed 3 bases, and the junction held 8 bases outside the gene matches. Germline CDR1 SGHDT, CDR2 YYEEEE. As DNA, the CDR3 is TGTGCCAGCAGCCGACCGACAGGGGAGGACACCGGGGAGCTGTTTTTT. Encoded protein: CASSRPTGEDTGELFF.

The chain uses TRBV6-6 and TRBJ1-5, with D tentatively TRBD1 (6 bases). The CDR3 spans 14 residues. V was pared by 2 bases and J by 6 bases, with 11 bases between. In germline, CDR1 is MNHNY, CDR2 SVGAGI (reference sequence). CDR3 amino acids: CASSYPSGVQPQHF. CDR3 in DNA: TGTGCCAGCAGTTACCCTTCAGGGGTTCAGCCCCAGCATTTT.

The chain joins TRBV5-1 to TRBJ1-1; TRBD1 matches at 8 bases. The CDR3 loop spans 15 amino acids. V trimming: 4 bases; J trimming: 10 bases; junction bases outside the gene matches: 15. CDR1 and CDR2 from the germline V gene are SGHRS and YFSETQ. CDR3 in amino acids: CASSGGTGATLPAFF. CDR3 in DNA: TGCGCCAGCAGCGGCGGGACAGGAGCAACGCTGCCAGCTTTCTTT.

The chain is built from TRBV10-3 and TRBJ2-1, with a tentative D call TRBD2 (5 bases). This CDR3 has 13 amino acids. Trimming stripped 3 bases from V and 9 bases from J, with 12 bases between. The V gene's germline CDR1 is ENHRY and CDR2 SYGVKD. The CDR3 bases are TGTGCCATCAGTGAATGGACTGATGGTGAGCAGTTCTTC. Residues: CAISEWTDGEQFF.

V gene TRBV19 combines with J gene TRBJ2-7; a weak D match, TRBD1 (5 bases). This CDR3 spans 13 amino acids. Germline CDR1 is LNHDA and CDR2 is SQIVND (reference sequence). The V gene lost 7 bases and the J gene lost 0 bases, with 10 bases spanning the gap. The CDR3 reads CASKDIHSYEQYF. CDR3 sequence (DNA): TGTGCCAGTAAGGACATCCACTCCTACGAGCAGTACTTC. The full variable domain, rest sourced from reference TRBV19 and TRBJ2-7, is DGGITQSPKYLFRKEGQNVTLSCEQNLNHDAMYWYRQDPGQGLRLIYYSQIVNDFQKGDIAEGYSVSREKKESFPLTVTSAQKNPTAFYLCASKDIHSYEQYFGPGTRLTVT.

The J gene is TRBJ2-1, the V gene TRBV3-1 (or the pseudogene TRBV3-2), with TRBD2 matching 9 bases. Germline V CDR1 and CDR2: LGHDT, YNNKEL (reference sequence). The V gene end was trimmed by 4 bases and the J gene end by 6 bases; junction bases not matched to a gene: 10. The CDR3 loop spans 16 amino acids. The CDR3 loop is CASSPGGLAGTNEQFF. CDR3 bases: TGTGCCAGCAGCCCCGGGGGGCTAGCGGGGACCAATGAGCAGTTCTTC.

The chain couples TRBV6-5 to TRBJ1-1; TRBD1 might be the D (6 bases). The CDR3 consists of 14 residues. The germline V and J ends were trimmed by 11 bases and 2 bases, with 18 bases remaining between them. From germline, CDR1 is MNHEY and CDR2 SVGAGI. DNA of the CDR3: TGTGCCGGCCGAACGACAGGTATAAACACTGAAGCTTTCTTT. Residues: CAGRTTGINTEAFF.

The V call is TRBV27, the J call TRBJ1-1; D is perhaps TRBD1 (6 bases). This CDR3 has 14 residues. Trimming took 5 bases from V and 3 from J, leaving 13 bases between them. Germline values: CDR1 MNHEY, CDR2 SMNVEV (reference sequence). The CDR3 sequence: CASSTAGADTEAFF. In DNA form, the CDR3 reads TGTGCCAGCAGTACGGCAGGGGCGGACACTGAAGCTTTCTTT.

The V call is TRBV7-9, the J call TRBJ2-3; 12 positions match TRBD2. V trimming: 5 bases; J trimming: 4 bases; junction bases outside the gene matches: 1. From germline, CDR1 is SEHNR and CDR2 FQNEAQ (reference sequence). CDR3 length equals 14 residues. In nucleotides, the CDR3 is TGTGCCAGCAGCCCTAGCGGGGGGGCAGATACGCAGTATTTT. Protein: CASSPSGGADTQYF. The full variable domain, in which reference TRBV7-9 and TRBJ2-3 provide the parts outside the CDR3, is DTGVSQNPRHKITKRGQNVTFRCDPISEHNRLYWYRQTLGQGPEFLTYFQNEAQLEKSRLLSDRFSAERPKGSFSTLEIQRTEQGDSAMYLCASSPSGGADTQYFGPGTRLTVL.

This chain uses TRBV5-1 with TRBJ2-5, with 7 bases identical to TRBD2. Germline V gene lookup returns CDR1 SGHRS and CDR2 YFSETQ. V gave up 4 bases and J gave up 3 bases; unmatched junction bases: 12. The CDR3 consists of 16 residues. CDR3 sequence (DNA): TGCGCCAGCAGCACCGAACCGGGAGGCGGAGAAGAGACCCAGTACTTC. Amino acid sequence: CASSTEPGGGEETQYF. Drawing the rest from reference TRBV5-1 and TRBJ2-5, the complete variable domain is KAGVTQTPRYLIKTRGQQVTLSCSPISGHRSVSWYQQTPGQGLQFLFEYFSETQRNKGNFPGRFSGRQFSNSRSEMNVSTLELGDSALYLCASSTEPGGGEETQYFGPGTRLLVL.

The genes are TRBV24-1 and TRBJ2-3, with TRBD1 as a possible D gene (5 bases). CDR3 length: 13 residues. Germline V gene data show CDR1 as KGHDR and CDR2 as SFDVKD. Deletions cut 10 bases from V and 1 base from J, with 11 bases between. CDR3 DNA: TGTGCCACAGGGGCCCAGGGCACAGATACGCAGTATTTT. It specifies CATGAQGTDTQYF.

The chain has TRBV5-1 and TRBJ2-7, with 11 positions matching TRBD2. The trim removed 3 bases at V and 3 bases at J, leaving 2 bases unmatched. The CDR3 has 14 amino acids. From germline, CDR1 is SGHRS and CDR2 YFSETQ. The CDR3 region has the DNA TGCGCCAGCAGCTCGACTAGCGGGATCTACGAGCAGTACTTC. Residues: CASSSTSGIYEQYF.

The chain couples TRBV6-5 to TRBJ2-3, with D perhaps TRBD2 (5 bases). CDR1 and CDR2 (germline): MNHEY, SVGAGI. There are 15 residues in the CDR3. The V gene lost 7 bases and the J gene lost 1 base, with 15 bases spanning the gap. CDR3 region: CASTRRPERTDTQYF. CDR3 DNA: TGTGCCAGCACTCGGAGGCCCGAGCGCACAGATACGCAGTATTTT.

The chain carries TRBV5-8 and TRBJ1-5, with no clear D. This CDR3 comprises 16 residues. Germline-derived CDR1 and CDR2 are SGHTS and YDEGEE. V lost 0 bases to trimming and J lost 2 bases, with 12 bases between them. CDR3 protein: CASSLATPWGNQPQHF. For the CDR3, the DNA is TGTGCCAGCAGCTTGGCGACACCCTGGGGCAATCAGCCCCAGCATTTT.

This rearrangement joins TRBV5-5 to TRBJ2-7; D uncertain. V gave up 0 bases and J gave up 0 bases, with 10 bases separating them. CDR3 length: 15 amino acids. Germline values: CDR1 SGHKS, CDR2 YYEKEE (reference sequence). The CDR3 DNA follows: TGTGCCAGCAGCTTGGCCTGGCCGTTCTCCTACGAGCAGTACTTC. Protein sequence: CASSLAWPFSYEQYF.

This clone was found once. This chain connects TRBV12-3 or TRBV12-4 to TRBJ1-1, with unresolved D. This CDR3 is built from 13 residues. Trimming removed 6 bases at V and 6 bases at J, with 14 bases between. CDR3 region: CASRYARVAEAFF. The CDR3 coding sequence is TGTGCCAGCAGATATGCCCGGGTAGCTGAAGCTTTCTTT.

This clone came up a few times. The rearrangement uses TRBV7-3 and TRBJ2-5; 11 bases agree with TRBD2. J lost 6 bases, V lost 4 bases, and 10 bases had no gene match. The CDR3 covers 16 residues. Germline V gives CDR1 SGHTA, CDR2 FQGTGA. The chain's CDR3 is CASSSIAGGLPQTQYF. CDR3 DNA: TGTGCCAGCAGCTCCATAGCGGGAGGGCTCCCTCAGACCCAGTACTTC.

This clone has only one observation. V usage is TRBV5-1 and J usage is TRBJ1-3; possible D gene TRBD1, 5 bases. The V gene lost 0 bases and the J gene lost 0 bases, with 10 bases spanning the gap. The V gene's germline CDR1 is SGHRS and CDR2 YFSETQ. This CDR3 has 16 amino acids. CDR3 amino acids: CASSLDRQNSGNTIYF. DNA for the CDR3: TGCGCCAGCAGCTTGGACAGGCAAAACTCTGGAAACACCATATATTTT.

There are a few counts of this clone. V and J are TRBV11-3 and TRBJ2-1; possibly TRBD1 for D (6 bases). This CDR3 has 14 amino acids. Looked up from germline, CDR1 is SGHNT and CDR2 is YENEEA. Trimming cost V 3 bases and J 5 bases, with 11 bases left between them. Written as DNA, the CDR3 is TGTGCCAGCAGCTTCGGACAGACTGACAATGAGCAGTTCTTC. Protein product: CASSFGQTDNEQFF.

This clone has just one count. V gene TRBV5-1 combines with J gene TRBJ1-3; the D gene is possibly TRBD1 (6 bases). Germline assignment: CDR1 SGHRS and CDR2 YFSETQ. V shed 4 bases and J shed 0 bases, with 11 bases lying between them. The CDR3 has 15 amino acids. The chain's CDR3 is CASSVTGDSGNTIYF. As DNA, the CDR3 is TGCGCCAGCAGCGTGACAGGCGACTCTGGAAACACCATATATTTT. Full variable domain (remainder filled in from reference TRBV5-1 and TRBJ1-3): KAGVTQTPRYLIKTRGQQVTLSCSPISGHRSVSWYQQTPGQGLQFLFEYFSETQRNKGNFPGRFSGRQFSNSRSEMNVSTLELGDSALYLCASSVTGDSGNTIYFGEGSWLTVV.

The rearrangement links TRBV5-1 to TRBJ2-1; 8 bases map to TRBD2. The CDR3 has 17 residues. Trimming at V came to 1 base and at J to 7 bases, leaving 13 bases not matched to a gene. Germline V gene data show CDR1 as SGHRS and CDR2 as YFSETQ. Here the CDR3 DNA reads TGCGCCAGCAGCTTGATCCTTAGCGGGACCTCTGCTAATGAGCAGTTCTTC. This sequence encodes CASSLILSGTSANEQFF. Using reference TRBV5-1 and TRBJ2-1 for the parts outside the CDR3, the full variable domain is KAGVTQTPRYLIKTRGQQVTLSCSPISGHRSVSWYQQTPGQGLQFLFEYFSETQRNKGNFPGRFSGRQFSNSRSEMNVSTLELGDSALYLCASSLILSGTSANEQFFGPGTRLTVL.

The chain uses TRBV24-1 and TRBJ2-7; D gene unclear. V lost 4 bases and J 0 bases, leaving 9 bases between the germline ends. Germline values: CDR1 KGHDR, CDR2 SFDVKD. The CDR3 runs to 14 residues. The CDR3 is CATSDPVRSYEQYF. DNA of the CDR3: TGTGCCACCAGTGACCCGGTCCGCTCCTACGAGCAGTACTTC.

The gene calls are TRBV4-1 and TRBJ1-2, with D possibly being TRBD1 (5 bases). This CDR3 has 15 residues. V was cut by 1 base and J by 0 bases, with 9 bases left in between. Germline V gene data show CDR1 as MGHRA and CDR2 as YSYEKL. The CDR3 here is CASSQGEGANYGYTF. CDR3 nucleotides: TGCGCCAGCAGCCAAGGAGAAGGGGCTAACTATGGCTACACCTTC.

The chain joins TRBV11-2 to TRBJ2-7, with TRBD1 as a possible D gene (5 bases). This CDR3 region has 14 residues. V lost 3 bases to trimming and J lost 1 base, with 10 bases between them. Per germline, CDR1 SGHAT and CDR2 FQNNGV. The CDR3 sequence: CASSFAAGSYEQYV. Written as DNA, the CDR3 is TGTGCCAGCAGCTTCGCGGCAGGGTCCTACGAGCAGTACGTC.